These 20 T cell receptor beta chains share one sample of origin, sequenced in a study of shared clonotypes between healthy human individuals. In the naive CD8 group, cells lacked CD45RO and were positively selected for CCR7, so terminally differentiated effector memory CD45RA+ cells were left out. Measured with immunoSEQ multiplex PCR; TCRdb has only the in-frame clones, and not every one. The table lists around 2,000,000 clones, roughly 91% of them singletons. Sequencing used naive CD8+ T cells from PBMCs. The receptors were sampled from a man aged 18 to 30 in good health. Some clones in this sample may be carry-over from other donors' samples.

The V call is TRBV5-5, the J call TRBJ1-5; 7 bases line up with TRBD1. The CDR3 is 16 residues long. From germline, CDR1 is SGHKS and CDR2 YYEKEE (reference sequence). The junction had 7 bases not matched to a gene; V was cut back by 4 bases and J by 0 bases. CDR3 sequence reads: CASSPSRQGSNQPQHF. The DNA for the CDR3 is TGTGCCAGCAGCCCCAGTCGACAGGGTAGCAATCAGCCCCAGCATTTT.

The chain is built from TRBV6-1 and TRBJ2-7; perhaps TRBD1 as D (6 bases). The CDR3 length is 14 residues. Per germline, CDR1 MNHNS and CDR2 SASEGT. V was cut by 6 bases and J by 2 bases, with 14 bases left in between. The CDR3 spells CASREFDRTYEQYF. DNA for the CDR3: TGTGCCAGCAGAGAATTTGACAGGACCTACGAGCAGTACTTC.

The chain links TRBV5-4 to TRBJ2-7; no firm D call. The CDR3 spans 13 residues. Per germline, CDR1 SGHNT and CDR2 YYREEE (reference sequence). V dropped 1 base and J dropped 3 bases, with 8 bases sitting between them. The CDR3 is CASSLSKSYEQYF. CDR3 nucleotide sequence: TGTGCCAGCAGCTTGTCTAAGAGCTACGAGCAGTACTTC.

On this clone: Other DNA sequences of this sample code for an identical CDR3. This chain's CDR3 is CASSLAGGYNEQFF. The CDR3 DNA reads TGTGCCAGCAGCTTAGCGGGAGGCTACAATGAGCAGTTCTTC. The chain joins TRBV11-2 to TRBJ2-1; TRBD2 matches 7 bases. There are 14 residues in the CDR3. The V gene end was trimmed by 1 base and the J gene end by 3 bases; junction bases not matched to a gene: 0. Germline V gives CDR1 SGHAT, CDR2 FQNNGV.

Here the CDR3 reads CAWSPIDRASYNEQFF. The CDR3 DNA reads TGTGCCTGGAGTCCGATTGACAGGGCCTCCTACAATGAGCAGTTCTTC. The rearrangement joins TRBV30 to TRBJ2-1, with 7 bases lining up with TRBD1. Looked up from germline, CDR1 is GTSNPN and CDR2 is SVGIG (reference sequence). The J segment lost 0 bases and the V segment lost 2 bases, leaving 7 bases of the junction unmatched. This CDR3 spans 16 amino acids.

The chain links TRBV30 to TRBJ2-7; D possibly uses TRBD1 or TRBD2 (5 bases each). Germline lookup yields CDR1 GTSNPN and CDR2 SVGIG (reference sequence). The CDR3 spans 17 residues. The V and J ends lost 0 bases and 3 bases respectively, with 21 bases between them. The CDR3 region is CAWSVSGTNPLYYEQYF. In nucleotides, the CDR3 is TGTGCCTGGAGTGTATCAGGGACGAACCCCCTATACTACGAGCAGTACTTC.

This chain connects TRBV19 to TRBJ1-1, with TRBD1 as a possible D gene (5 bases). The germline V gene has CDR1 LNHDA and CDR2 SQIVND (reference sequence). Trimming cost V 6 bases and J 7 bases, with 9 bases left between them. This CDR3 is 11 amino acids long. CDR3 sequence: CASSSGVEAFF. The CDR3, as DNA: TGTGCCAGTAGCTCGGGGGTTGAAGCTTTCTTT.

In this sample, this clone turned up a few times. The V call is TRBV4-1, the J call TRBJ1-1, with D possibly matching TRBD1 (6 bases). This CDR3 region has 16 residues. V was shortened by 3 bases and J by 0 bases, with 14 bases between the two germline ends. CDR1 MGHRA and CDR2 YSYEKL come from the germline V gene. CDR3 in DNA: TGCGCCAGCAGCCAGTCCGGGGGCCGGATGAACACTGAAGCTTTCTTT. Its translation is CASSQSGGRMNTEAFF.

Concerning this clone: The sample holds other DNA sequences that translate to the same CDR3. V and J are TRBV7-9 and TRBJ2-5, with TRBD1 matching over 7 bases. V lost 6 bases and J lost 1; bases outside the gene matches: 2. CDR3 size: 13 residues. CDR1 and CDR2 from the germline V gene are SEHNR and FQNEAQ (reference sequence). The CDR3 region has the DNA TGTGCCAGCAGTCGGGACAGCCAAGAGACCCAGTACTTC. Its translation: CASSRDSQETQYF.

The chain couples TRBV9 to TRBJ2-3, with 9 bases that match TRBD1. The ends lost 0 bases at V and 3 bases at J; junction bases unmatched: 5. CDR1 and CDR2 (germline): SGDLS, YYNGEE. The CDR3 extends over 16 amino acids. The CDR3 bases are TGTGCCAGCAGCGTAGTTGGGACAGGGATGACAGATACGCAGTATTTT. It is translated as CASSVVGTGMTDTQYF. Based on the CDR3 plus reference TRBV9 and TRBJ2-3, the full variable domain is DSGVTQTPKHLITATGQRVTLRCSPRSGDLSVYWYQQSLDQGLQFLIQYYNGEERAKGNILERFSAQQFPDLHSELNLSSLELGDSALYFCASSVVGTGMTDTQYFGPGTRLTVL.

This chain uses TRBV15 with TRBJ1-4, with a possible D match to TRBD1 (6 bases). V was shortened by 7 bases and J by 0 bases, with 12 bases between the two germline ends. Germline CDR1 LNHNV, CDR2 YYDKDF (reference sequence). The CDR3 runs to 15 residues. The CDR3 loop is CATNREGATNEKLFF. The CDR3 DNA sequence: TGTGCCACCAACAGGGAAGGGGCAACTAATGAAAAACTGTTTTTT.

The chain recombines TRBV19 with TRBJ2-7; D tentatively reads TRBD1 or TRBD2 (5 bases each). Germline lookup yields CDR1 LNHDA and CDR2 SQIVND (reference sequence). V was trimmed by 3 bases and J by 0 bases, leaving 12 bases between them. The CDR3 sequence is 15 residues long. Here the CDR3 reads CASSIYGATSYEQYF. The CDR3 coding sequence is TGTGCCAGTAGTATCTACGGGGCGACCTCCTACGAGCAGTACTTC.

The chain joins TRBV7-9 to TRBJ2-3, with 7 bases matching TRBD1. This CDR3 spans 16 amino acids. Germline lookup yields CDR1 SEHNR and CDR2 FQNEAQ (reference sequence). V dropped 5 bases and J dropped 0; count of bases not matched to a gene: 8. The CDR3, as DNA: TGTGCCAGCAGCCCAACACCGGGACAGAGCACAGATACGCAGTATTTT. This sequence encodes CASSPTPGQSTDTQYF.

In its sample, this clone was seen a few times. Other DNA sequences of this sample code for an identical CDR3. The CDR3 loop reads CASSPDWNQPQHF. The CDR3 bases are TGTGCCAGCAGCCCCGACTGGAATCAGCCCCAGCATTTT. The chain links TRBV27 to TRBJ1-5; D is undetermined. This CDR3 region has 13 residues. V lost 6 bases and J 4 bases, leaving 10 bases between the germline ends. The V gene's germline CDR1 is MNHEY and CDR2 SMNVEV (reference sequence).

This clone was counted a single time. J is TRBJ2-4 and V is TRBV15; perhaps TRBD1 as D (6 bases). This CDR3 is 17 amino acids long. The V end lost 5 bases, the J end lost 0 bases, and 17 bases lay between the germline ends. CDR1 and CDR2 (germline): LNHNV, YYDKDF (reference sequence). This chain's CDR3 is CATSYTDRLIAKNIQYF. The CDR3 bases are TGTGCCACCAGCTACACAGACAGGCTCATAGCCAAAAACATTCAGTACTTC.

The chain has TRBV4-1 and TRBJ1-5; D is perhaps TRBD1 (5 bases). Trimming left V 1 base short and J 5 bases short, with 12 bases between. The CDR3 totals 15 residues. Germline values: CDR1 MGHRA, CDR2 YSYEKL. In DNA, the CDR3 is TGCGCCAGCAGCCAAGGGAGAGGGACCTATCAGCCCCAGCATTTT. Translation gives CASSQGRGTYQPQHF.

The chain employs TRBV7-6 and TRBJ2-1; 11 bases line up with TRBD1. CDR1 is SGHVS, CDR2 FNYEAQ, per germline. The junction had 9 bases not matched to a gene; V was cut back by 0 bases and J by 2 bases. There are 19 residues in the CDR3. The CDR3 coding sequence is TGTGCCAGCAGCTTAGCTGGACAGGGGGCTGCGAGGGCCTACAATGAGCAGTTCTTC. Its translation: CASSLAGQGAARAYNEQFF.

The chain is built from TRBV18 and TRBJ1-2; D uncertain. The CDR3 runs to 15 residues. CDR1 is KGHSH and CDR2 is LQKENI in the germline V gene. V lost 2 bases to trimming and J lost 8 bases, with 18 bases between them. CDR3 protein: CASSPYRGSVGGYTF. DNA for the CDR3: TGTGCCAGCTCACCATACAGAGGCTCGGTGGGGGGCTACACCTTC.

The chain carries TRBV27 and TRBJ2-1; D is perhaps TRBD1 (5 bases). This CDR3 comprises 15 residues. Trimming stripped 3 bases from V and 4 bases from J, with 13 bases between. Germline CDR1 is MNHEY and CDR2 is SMNVEV (reference sequence). As DNA, the CDR3 is TGTGCCAGCAGTTTGGCGTCAGGGTATTACAATGAGCAGTTCTTC. Translation: CASSLASGYYNEQFF.

In its sample, this clone was seen once. This chain uses TRBV19 with TRBJ2-1; unclear D gene. This CDR3 is 11 amino acids long. The V gene's germline CDR1 is LNHDA and CDR2 SQIVND (reference sequence). The V and J ends lost 5 bases and 9 bases respectively, with 8 bases between them. CDR3 sequence reads: CASSVWGEQFF. CDR3 DNA: TGTGCCAGTAGTGTCTGGGGTGAGCAGTTCTTC.